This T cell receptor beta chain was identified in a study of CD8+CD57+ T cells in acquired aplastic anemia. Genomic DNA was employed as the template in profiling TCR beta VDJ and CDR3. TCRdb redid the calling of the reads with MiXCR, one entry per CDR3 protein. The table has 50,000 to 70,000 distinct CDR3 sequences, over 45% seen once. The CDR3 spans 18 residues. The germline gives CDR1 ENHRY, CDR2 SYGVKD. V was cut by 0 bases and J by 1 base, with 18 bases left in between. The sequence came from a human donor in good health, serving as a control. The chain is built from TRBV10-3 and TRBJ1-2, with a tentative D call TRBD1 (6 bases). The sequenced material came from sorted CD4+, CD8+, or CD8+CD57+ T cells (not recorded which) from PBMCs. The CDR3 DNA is TGTGCCATCAGTGAGTCGCGCCTGGGGGCCTATCTTAACTATGGCTACACCTTC. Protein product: CAISESRLGAYLNYGYTF.